This record looks at one T cell receptor beta chain sequence and its context. CDR1 is SGHVS, CDR2 FQNEAQ, per germline. The length of the CDR3 is 12 residues. This sample was taken from a study of T cells expressing NK-cell markers. TCRdb reprocessed the 5' RACE reads, with one entry per CDR3 protein and no DNA. In all, the sample yields about 460,000 distinct CDR3 sequences. The receptor was isolated from a woman aged 45-65 years in good health. V is TRBV7-8 and J is TRBJ2-2. The sample comprised blood T cells: a sorted CD56 or NKG2C T cell subset, CD4+ or CD8+ T cells, or bulk PBMC T cells (not recorded which). CDR3 loop: CASFLFTGELFF.